The next 3 T cell receptor beta chains were all read from a single sample in a study of beta chain features in type 1 diabetes. Study-wide findings and caveats: Among all four CD4+ subsets, Type 1 diabetes patients had TCRB CDR3s that were moderately but significantly shorter.

Reverse transcription of all isolated RNA meant that expressed TCRB transcripts were sequenced. Method: immunoSEQ multiplex PCR; TCRdb's copy keeps in-frame clones and lacks some. The table lists almost 350,000 clones, 9.3% of them singletons. These receptors' targets are unknown. Sequencing input: central memory CD4+ T cells from blood. These receptor sequences come from a man under 40 with type 1 diabetes.

This clone occurred a few times. The chain carries TRBV7-9 and TRBJ2-3; the D gene is possibly TRBD1 (6 bases). Trimming pared 1 base from V and 2 bases from J, leaving 10 bases between. The CDR3 has 15 residues. Germline V gene data show CDR1 as SEHNR and CDR2 as FQNEAQ (reference sequence). The CDR3: CASSLEGGHTDTQYF. DNA for the CDR3: TGTGCCAGCAGCTTAGAAGGGGGACACACAGATACGCAGTATTTT.

V is TRBV5-5 and J is TRBJ1-6, with D possibly matching TRBD1 (6 bases). Trimming pared 3 bases from V and 8 bases from J, leaving 15 bases between. The germline CDR1 and CDR2 sequences are SGHKS and YYEKEE (reference sequence). The CDR3 has 15 residues. CDR3 sequence reads: CASSWGPAGDSPLHF. The CDR3 DNA follows: TGTGCCAGCAGCTGGGGGCCCGCCGGTGATTCACCCCTCCACTTT.

The chain recombines TRBV19 with TRBJ2-6; tentative D call: TRBD2 (5 bases). This CDR3 region has 19 residues. Germline values: CDR1 LNHDA, CDR2 SQIVND (reference sequence). Trimming left V 5 bases short and J 0 bases short, with 20 bases between. The CDR3 spells CASSPFAPGSSSGANVLTF. In DNA, the CDR3 is TGTGCCAGTAGTCCTTTCGCACCGGGATCAAGCTCTGGGGCCAACGTCCTGACTTTC.